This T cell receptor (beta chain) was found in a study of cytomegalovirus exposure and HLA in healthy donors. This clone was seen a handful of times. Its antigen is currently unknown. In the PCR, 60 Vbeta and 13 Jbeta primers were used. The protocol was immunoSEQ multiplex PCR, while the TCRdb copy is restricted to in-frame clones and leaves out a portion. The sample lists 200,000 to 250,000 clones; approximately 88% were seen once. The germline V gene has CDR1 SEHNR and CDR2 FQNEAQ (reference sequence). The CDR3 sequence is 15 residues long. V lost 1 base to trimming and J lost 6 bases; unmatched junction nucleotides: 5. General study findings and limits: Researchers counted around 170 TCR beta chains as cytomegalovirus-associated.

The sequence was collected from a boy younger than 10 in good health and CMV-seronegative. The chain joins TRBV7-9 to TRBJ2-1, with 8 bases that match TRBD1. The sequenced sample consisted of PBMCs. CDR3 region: CASSLGLQGGNEQFF. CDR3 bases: TGTGCCAGCAGCTTAGGTCTACAGGGGGGCAATGAGCAGTTCTTC.